This TCR beta chain was recorded in a study of neoadjuvant anti-PD-1 for oral cavity cancer. About the research overall: Most patients had three to four biweekly doses of 3 mg/kg nivolumab before resection. Non-progressing patients received a fourth nivolumab dose near day 43, then surgery on days 50-56. Regarding the study as a whole: Treg/Th17 ratio rose with pretreatment blood and fell with post-treatment tumor TCRbeta clonality.

This clone appeared a few times. Antigen unknown. The CDR3 consists of 14 residues. Germline V gene sequence: CDR1 MNHNS, CDR2 SASEGT. J was trimmed by 0 bases and V by 5 bases; bases with no gene match: 3. Six replicates per PBMC sample, mostly from about 500 ng of genomic DNA. Assay: immunoSEQ multiplex PCR; the TCRdb copy retains only in-frame clones and omits some. The sample lists some 15,000 clones, approximately 70% seen once, with 2.5% to 3.5% in the top ten. The TCR comes from a person between 40 and 80 years old with oral cavity squamous cell carcinoma. The source material was PBMCs, sampled before nivolumab (anti-PD-1) treatment. This rearrangement joins TRBV6-1 to TRBJ1-2, with 7 positions matching TRBD1. This chain's CDR3 is CASSLTGSNYGYTF. The DNA of the CDR3 is TGTGCCAGCAGTTTGACAGGGTCTAACTATGGCTACACCTTC.